Presented here are 27 T cell receptor beta chains from one specimen sequenced in a study of cytomegalovirus exposure and HLA in healthy donors. PCR primers comprised 60 Vbeta and 13 Jbeta primers. Profiled with immunoSEQ multiplex PCR; TCRdb holds only in-frame clones, not every one. Here the sample spans more than 150,000 clones, about three quarters being singletons. Sequences were obtained from PBMCs. The receptors originated from a man aged 18-30 years in good health and CMV-seronegative.

This clone was seen a handful of times. This chain connects TRBV2 to TRBJ1-4; D is undetermined. This CDR3 has 13 residues. In germline, CDR1 is SNHLY, CDR2 FYNNEI. Trimming pared 7 bases from V and 1 base from J, leaving 7 bases between. The DNA for the CDR3 is TGTGCCAGCACCCTAGGAACTAATGAAAAACTGTTTTTT. This encodes CASTLGTNEKLFF. Looking up the rest from reference TRBV2 and TRBJ1-4 gives the full variable domain: EPEVTQTPSHQVTQMGQEVILRCVPISNHLYFYWYRQILGQKVEFLVSFYNNEISEKSEIFDDQFSVERPDGSNFTLKIRSTKLEDSAMYFCASTLGTNEKLFFGSGTQLSVL.

There are a few counts of this clone. This rearrangement joins TRBV5-1 to TRBJ1-5, with a tentative D call TRBD1 (5 bases). Germline values: CDR1 SGHRS, CDR2 YFSETQ. The V end lost 4 bases, the J end lost 2 bases, and 16 bases lay between the germline ends. The CDR3 runs to 16 residues. The CDR3 DNA reads TGCGCCAGCAGCCCGATGGGGGGTTCGGGCAATCAGCCCCAGCATTTT. This sequence encodes CASSPMGGSGNQPQHF.

The J gene is TRBJ1-5, the V gene TRBV28; 9 nucleotides align to TRBD1. CDR1 is MDHEN and CDR2 is SYDVKM in the germline V gene. This CDR3 contains 16 residues. The J segment lost 4 bases and the V segment lost 7 bases, leaving 11 bases of the junction unmatched. CDR3 region: CASTDRGRLGNQPQHF. Here the CDR3 DNA reads TGTGCCAGCACGGACAGGGGAAGATTGGGAAATCAGCCCCAGCATTTT. Variable domain in full (rest from reference TRBV28 and TRBJ1-5): DVKVTQSSRYLVKRTGEKVFLECVQDMDHENMFWYRQDPGLGLRLIYFSYDVKMKEKGDIPEGYSVSREKKERFSLILESASTNQTSMYLCASTDRGRLGNQPQHFGDGTRLSIL.

V and J are TRBV2 and TRBJ2-5; D might be TRBD2 (5 bases). CDR1 and CDR2 from the germline V gene are SNHLY and FYNNEI. The CDR3 runs to 14 residues. Trimming shortened V by 9 bases and J by 4 bases, and 18 bases separated the two germline ends. DNA of the CDR3: TGTGCCAGTCCCTGGACTGGTAACCGAGAGACCCAGTACTTC. It specifies CASPWTGNRETQYF. The full variable domain, rest sourced from reference TRBV2 and TRBJ2-5, is EPEVTQTPSHQVTQMGQEVILRCVPISNHLYFYWYRQILGQKVEFLVSFYNNEISEKSEIFDDQFSVERPDGSNFTLKIRSTKLEDSAMYFCASPWTGNRETQYFGPGTRLLVL.

The chain carries TRBV6-5 and TRBJ1-1; a possible D gene is TRBD1 (5 bases). Germline V gene sequence: CDR1 MNHEY, CDR2 SVGAGI. Trimming cost V 6 bases and J 0 bases, with 11 bases left between them. This CDR3 contains 14 residues. CDR3 bases: TGTGCCAGCAGCCCCGACAGACTGAACACTGAAGCTTTCTTT. It encodes CASSPDRLNTEAFF.

This clone was observed a handful of times. V usage is TRBV4-1 and J usage is TRBJ2-7; weak D call: TRBD1 (6 bases). V was trimmed by 2 bases and J by 0 bases, leaving 14 bases between them. Germline CDR1 reads MGHRA; CDR2 reads YSYEKL. This CDR3 is built from 16 residues. The CDR3 reads CASSQRDILRSYEQYF. Here the CDR3 DNA reads TGCGCCAGCAGCCAAAGGGACATACTCCGCTCCTACGAGCAGTACTTC.

The chain recombines TRBV9 with TRBJ1-2; 9 positions match TRBD1. V was clipped by 0 bases and J by 6 bases; unmatched bases: 0. This CDR3 region has 13 residues. Germline values: CDR1 SGDLS, CDR2 YYNGEE. The CDR3 region has the DNA TGTGCCAGCAGCGTAGGACAGGGGGATGGCTACACCTTC. This translates into CASSVGQGDGYTF.

The rearrangement uses TRBV5-1 and TRBJ2-5, with 11 bases lining up with TRBD1. Trimming cost V 7 bases and J 9 bases; bases outside gene matches: 11. Germline V gene lookup returns CDR1 SGHRS and CDR2 YFSETQ. This CDR3 region has 14 residues. CDR3 in DNA: TGCGCCAGCGCCGCACCCGGGACAGGGGGGCCCCAGTACTTC. Protein: CASAAPGTGGPQYF.

The V and J genes are TRBV29-1 and TRBJ2-5, with 8 bases matching TRBD2. Trimming removed 7 bases from V and 6 bases from J; junction bases left unmatched: 10. CDR1 is SQVTM and CDR2 is ANQGSEA in the germline V gene. The CDR3 totals 13 residues. This chain's CDR3 is CSGGDSGRKTQYF. For the CDR3, the DNA is TGCAGCGGGGGCGACAGCGGGAGAAAGACCCAGTACTTC.

The chain employs TRBV5-1 and TRBJ2-5; D is undetermined. Germline values: CDR1 SGHRS, CDR2 YFSETQ. The CDR3 is 13 residues long. The V end lost 1 base, the J end lost 5 bases, and 9 bases lay between the germline ends. This CDR3 reads CASSLPGSETQYF. The CDR3 DNA sequence: TGCGCCAGCAGCTTGCCGGGTTCGGAGACCCAGTACTTC.

This clone turned up a few times. The chain carries TRBV10-1 and TRBJ2-3, with a tentative D call TRBD2 (7 bases). This CDR3 spans 16 amino acids. V was pared by 0 bases and J by 4 bases, with 14 bases between. CDR1 is WNHNN, CDR2 SYGVQD, per germline (reference sequence). CDR3: CASSESGGDVSDTQYF. CDR3 nucleotides: TGCGCCAGCAGTGAGTCAGGGGGGGACGTTTCAGATACGCAGTATTTT.

The rearrangement uses TRBV12-5 and TRBJ1-5; D not certain. The CDR3 is 14 residues long. The germline V gene has CDR1 LGHNT and CDR2 FRNRAP. Trimming shortened V by 6 bases and J by 0 bases, and 9 bases separated the two germline ends. CDR3 bases: TGTGCTAGTGGCCTAGGAGGTAGCAATCAGCCCCAGCATTTT. It translates to CASGLGGSNQPQHF.

The J gene is TRBJ2-5, the V gene TRBV27; D may be TRBD2 (5 bases). The end of the DNA is better explained by TRBJ2-7, so the J call may be wrong. The CDR3 sequence is 14 residues long. The germline V gene encodes CDR1 MNHEY and CDR2 SMNVEV (reference sequence). CDR3 DNA: TGTGCCAGCAATGGAGGAGAAGCCTCATACGAGCAGTACTTC. Residues: CASNGGEASYEQYF.

The rearrangement joins TRBV5-1 to TRBJ1-6, with a weak D call TRBD1 (6 bases). Germline values: CDR1 SGHRS, CDR2 YFSETQ. The V end lost 3 bases, the J end lost 9 bases, and 16 bases lay between the germline ends. The CDR3 totals 15 residues. CDR3 sequence (DNA): TGCGCCAGCAGCTCGGGGCAGGGGTATGGTTCACCCCTCCACTTT. Amino acid sequence: CASSSGQGYGSPLHF. The entire variable domain, with the rest obtained from reference TRBV5-1 and TRBJ1-6, is as follows: KAGVTQTPRYLIKTRGQQVTLSCSPISGHRSVSWYQQTPGQGLQFLFEYFSETQRNKGNFPGRFSGRQFSNSRSEMNVSTLELGDSALYLCASSSGQGYGSPLHFGNGTRLTVT.

The chain employs TRBV7-9 and TRBJ2-1; the match to TRBD1 covers 8 bases. The trim removed 4 bases at V and 6 bases at J, leaving 11 bases unmatched. CDR1 is SEHNR, CDR2 FQNEAQ, per germline (reference sequence). This CDR3 is 16 amino acids long. CDR3 region: CASSSADRVPSNEQFF. CDR3 nucleotide sequence: TGTGCCAGCAGCTCGGCGGACAGGGTCCCCAGCAATGAGCAGTTCTTC.

V gene TRBV7-6 combines with J gene TRBJ1-3; D gene unclear. Trimming removed 5 bases from V and 3 bases from J, with 11 bases in between. CDR3 size: 14 residues. Germline lookup yields CDR1 SGHVS and CDR2 FNYEAQ. The CDR3 region has the DNA TGTGCCAGCAGCCCCGGGTCGGGTGGAAACACCATATATTTT. Protein product: CASSPGSGGNTIYF. The full variable domain, in which reference TRBV7-6 and TRBJ1-3 provide the parts outside the CDR3, is GAGVSQSPRYKVTKRGQDVALRCDPISGHVSLYWYRQALGQGPEFLTYFNYEAQQDKSGLPNDRFSAERPEGSISTLTIQRTEQRDSAMYRCASSPGSGGNTIYFGEGSWLTVV.

The gene calls are TRBV27 and TRBJ2-1, with D possibly matching TRBD1 (5 bases). Germline CDR1 reads MNHEY; CDR2 reads SMNVEV (reference sequence). This CDR3 is 16 amino acids long. Trimming cost V 3 bases and J 4 bases, with 16 bases left between them. The chain's CDR3 is CASSFDSMGLYNEQFF. The DNA of the CDR3 is TGTGCCAGCAGTTTCGACAGCATGGGCTTGTACAATGAGCAGTTCTTC.

The chain recombines TRBV9 with TRBJ2-1; TRBD2 might be the D (6 bases). This CDR3 is built from 13 residues. The ends were cut back, 4 bases at V and 2 bases at J, with 7 bases in the middle. Germline CDR1 SGDLS, CDR2 YYNGEE. Written as DNA, the CDR3 is TGTGCCAGCAGCAGGACTACCTACAATGAGCAGTTCTTC. Translated: CASSRTTYNEQFF.

The chain has TRBV25-1 and TRBJ2-3; tentatively, D is TRBD1 (6 bases). Per the germline V gene, CDR1 is MGHDK and CDR2 is SYGVNS. The CDR3 sequence is 16 residues long. Trimming removed 3 bases at V and 2 bases at J, with 15 bases between. This chain's CDR3 is CASSDFDRGTTDTQYF. The CDR3 DNA follows: TGTGCCAGCAGTGACTTTGATAGGGGGACCACAGATACGCAGTATTTT.

The chain couples TRBV30 to TRBJ2-7; 11 bases are a match to TRBD1. The V gene's germline CDR1 is GTSNPN and CDR2 SVGIG (reference sequence). The CDR3 is 14 amino acids. V shed 8 bases, J shed 6 bases, and the junction held 12 bases outside the gene matches. CDR3: CAGKRRGQGGEQYF. The CDR3 region has the DNA TGTGCCGGAAAAAGGAGGGGACAGGGGGGCGAGCAGTACTTC.

The rearrangement joins TRBV7-6 to TRBJ2-7; a possible D gene is TRBD1 (5 bases). CDR3 length equals 16 residues. Deletions cut 4 bases from V and 5 bases from J, with 21 bases between. Per germline, CDR1 SGHVS and CDR2 FNYEAQ. In DNA, the CDR3 is TGTGCCAGCAGCTCCCCGCAGGGAAACACATTGGACGAGCAGTACTTC. Its translation: CASSSPQGNTLDEQYF.

This clone showed up just once. The chain recombines TRBV2 with TRBJ2-1; 8 bases are a match to TRBD2. This CDR3 spans 14 amino acids. V gave up 8 bases and J gave up 5 bases; unmatched junction bases: 8. Germline assignment: CDR1 SNHLY and CDR2 FYNNEI. In DNA, the CDR3 is TGTGCCAGCTCGAGTAGCGGGAAGGACAATGAGCAGTTCTTC. It is translated as CASSSSGKDNEQFF.

The J gene is TRBJ1-2, the V gene TRBV5-1, with D perhaps matching TRBD1 (5 bases). Germline values: CDR1 SGHRS, CDR2 YFSETQ. This CDR3 comprises 12 residues. Trimming took off 4 bases at V and 8 bases at J, with 12 bases between the two ends. CDR3: CASSGGGVGYTF. Here the CDR3 DNA reads TGCGCCAGCAGCGGGGGAGGGGTCGGCTACACCTTC.

This clone was recorded a few times. The chain is built from TRBV6-1 and TRBJ2-7, with D possibly being TRBD1 (6 bases). Germline lookup yields CDR1 MNHNS and CDR2 SASEGT. V was clipped by 1 base and J by 2 bases, with 12 bases between them. This CDR3 contains 15 residues. The CDR3 DNA is TGTGCCAGCAGTGAAGTTGGCCAGGGGCCCTACGAGCAGTACTTC. This translates into CASSEVGQGPYEQYF.

This chain joins TRBV28 and TRBJ1-4, with D perhaps TRBD1 (6 bases). Per germline, CDR1 MDHEN and CDR2 SYDVKM. V was pared by 4 bases and J by 5 bases, with 14 bases between. The CDR3 covers 15 residues. The CDR3 loop reads CASSSSGVGNEKLFF. The CDR3 DNA follows: TGTGCCAGCAGTTCATCAGGGGTGGGGAATGAAAAACTGTTTTTT.

The chain employs TRBV6-1 and TRBJ1-5; D uncertain. The V gene's germline CDR1 is MNHNS and CDR2 SASEGT. Deletions cut 2 bases from V and 9 bases from J, with 20 bases between. This CDR3 region has 16 residues. As DNA, the CDR3 is TGTGCCAGCAGTGAAATGGTAGGAGGGTTTCCTCGGCCCCAGCATTTT. This codes for CASSEMVGGFPRPQHF.

The chain is built from TRBV6-6 and TRBJ1-2, with a possible D match to TRBD1 (5 bases). The CDR3 totals 15 residues. Trimming cost V 5 bases and J 4 bases, with 17 bases left between them. Germline V gene lookup returns CDR1 MNHNY and CDR2 SVGAGI (reference sequence). The CDR3: CASSGPQGLTYGYTF. DNA for the CDR3: TGTGCCAGCAGTGGGCCCCAGGGTTTAACCTATGGCTACACCTTC.